The rows below give T cell receptor beta chains drawn from one sample of a study of T cell repertoires in cytomegalovirus infection. TCRdb called the reads again in MiXCR, with one record for every CDR3 protein. The data contain approximately 500,000 distinct CDR3 sequences, 16% of them singletons. The sample was CD8+ T cells from PBMCs. These receptors all stem from a human donor in good health (CMV status not recorded). Some clones in this sample may be carry-over from other donors' samples. The CDR3 runs from the conserved cysteine through the conserved F or W. D genes are given only for firm matches. Clone sizes are given selectively: once, few, many, or a class where the clone is expanded.

V gene: TRBV12-3/TRBV12-4; clone size: many; J gene: TRBJ1-1; D gene: TRBD1; CDR3 protein: CASRGNPTGLWPTEAFF; CDR3 DNA: TGTGCCAGCAGGGGGAACCCGACAGGGCTTTGGCCCACTGAAGCTTTCTTT
V gene: TRBV28; clone size: NA; J gene: TRBJ2-3; D gene: NA; CDR3 protein: CASSPLLTVNYTDTQYF; CDR3 DNA: TGTGCCAGCAGTCCACTTCTGACCGTGAACTACACAGATACGCAGTATTTT
V gene: TRBV2; clone size: many; J gene: TRBJ2-7; D gene: NA; CDR3 protein: CASSEMGSREQYF; CDR3 DNA: TGTGCCAGCAGTGAGATGGGGTCTCGGGAGCAGTACTTC
V gene: TRBV12-3/TRBV12-4; clone size: many; J gene: TRBJ1-2; D gene: NA; CDR3 protein: CASSLEGLWTYGYTF; CDR3 DNA: TGTGCCAGCAGTTTAGAGGGCCTCTGGACCTATGGCTACACCTTC
V gene: TRBV11-2; clone size: NA; J gene: TRBJ2-1; D gene: NA; CDR3 protein: CASSFKDITGDEQFF; CDR3 DNA: TGTGCCAGCAGCTTCAAGGATATAACGGGGGATGAGCAGTTCTTC
V gene: TRBV11-1; clone size: many; J gene: TRBJ2-1; D gene: NA; CDR3 protein: CASSTATSNQEQFF; CDR3 DNA: TGTGCCAGCAGCACAGCTACTAGTAACCAAGAGCAGTTCTTC
V gene: TRBV7-9; clone size: many; J gene: TRBJ1-5; D gene: NA; CDR3 protein: CASSSGDGPNQPQHF; CDR3 DNA: TGTGCCAGCAGCTCGGGGGACGGACCCAATCAGCCCCAGCATTTT
V gene: TRBV20-1; clone size: many; J gene: TRBJ2-7; D gene: NA; CDR3 protein: CSARDHRQEAYEQYF; CDR3 DNA: TGCAGTGCTAGAGATCATCGGCAGGAGGCCTACGAGCAGTACTTC
V gene: TRBV7-9; clone size: many; J gene: TRBJ2-3; D gene: TRBD2; CDR3 protein: CASSSPVIAGHTDTQYF; CDR3 DNA: TGTGCCAGCAGCTCTCCAGTGATAGCGGGGCACACAGATACGCAGTATTTT
V gene: TRBV6-1; clone size: many; J gene: TRBJ1-1; D gene: NA; CDR3 protein: CASSYDGTEAFF; CDR3 DNA: TGTGCCAGCAGTTATGACGGCACTGAAGCTTTCTTT
V gene: TRBV7-6; clone size: many; J gene: TRBJ1-2; D gene: TRBD1; CDR3 protein: CASSLRTGGVLDYGYTF; CDR3 DNA: TGTGCCAGCAGCTTACGGACAGGGGGCGTTTTGGACTATGGCTACACCTTC
V gene: TRBV4-1; clone size: few; J gene: TRBJ2-7; D gene: NA; CDR3 protein: CASSQDPPDRLGGYEQYF; CDR3 DNA: TGCGCCAGCAGCCAAGACCCACCTGACAGGCTGGGGGGCTACGAGCAGTACTTC
V gene: TRBV5-6; clone size: NA; J gene: TRBJ2-1; D gene: NA; CDR3 protein: CASTLVGTEQFF; CDR3 DNA: TGTGCCAGCACCCTAGTTGGGACCGAGCAGTTCTTC
V gene: TRBV5-1; clone size: NA; J gene: TRBJ2-3; D gene: TRBD1; CDR3 protein: CASVTGTGIPDTQYF; CDR3 DNA: TGCGCCAGTGTAACCGGGACAGGGATCCCAGATACGCAGTATTTT